This entry features one T cell receptor (beta chain) sequence. Its antigen target is currently unknown. Base qualities are not recorded, but no much larger clone differs from it by a single base. The same CDR3 is also encoded by other DNA sequences in this sample. The CDR3 runs 15 residues from the cysteine to the phenylalanine. The sequence is cut down to CDR3 DNA, 45 bases in frame from base 1. Trimming costs V 2 bases and J 0 bases, and their ends lie 8 bases apart. CDR1 and CDR2 are read off the germline V gene as MDHEN and SYDVKM. The CDR3 regions of human TCRbeta chains were subjected to immunosequencing. The original pipeline was this. TCRs in the repertoires were compared against a reference library of SARS-CoV-2-specific TCRs that had been generated with the MIRA antigen-specificity platform. Breadth was defined as the fraction of unique TCRs that were SARS-CoV-2-associated, and depth was defined as the fraction of total T cells that were SARS-CoV-2-associated. Using the MIRA data, every spike-specific TCR was mapped to the spike region that the TCR reacted to and assigned to either a CD4 or a CD8 class. Log10-transformed breadth and depth values were compared by one-way ANOVA with Sidak's multiple comparisons tests. TCRdb limited this immuneACCESS table to in-frame rearrangements with V and J called. A share of clones is missing; checked studies link under half to unresolved V genes, and the rest is unexplained. Clone size and V and J calls were adopted from that table, with D and trimming inferred from the DNA. The sample table contains fewer than 100,000 clones; only one count was recorded for around 84% of them. The ten largest clonotypes hold 13% of the sample.

This sample was taken from a study of T cell responses to AZD1222 COVID-19 vaccine (dated by TCRdb to about 2021). Some background on the complete study: AZD1222 recipients given second doses at about 4 weeks or at about 12 weeks were pooled, since spike-specific TCR depth and breadth were not found to differ between the two schedules. Trial participants were enrolled by age into subgroups of 18-55, 56-69 and 70-plus years, and about 150, 27 and 61 TCR-sequenced participants, respectively, were included in these subgroups. TCR sequencing was performed for 233 trial participants, of whom roughly 200 were given two doses of AZD1222 and 26 were given two doses of MenACWY control vaccine.

The sample's time point label, decoded: baseline before first vaccination. Vaccinee samples came from UK trials COV001 and COV002, including a single-blind randomized controlled phase 2/3 trial of AZD1222 (ChAdOx1 nCoV-19) in healthy adults. For TCRbeta chain sequencing, PBMC samples from trial participants were taken at day 0 and at day 28 after the second dose. General findings and caveats noted by the study authors: Reportedly, close to half of the unique spike-specific TCRs recognized epitopes lying outside the regions that are mutated in the B.1.351 and B.1.1.7 variants. Because no samples from the day 14 peak response were available, repertoires could be characterized only after the peak T cell response. Conclusions about previously exposed vaccinees are limited, since just a handful of AZD1222 recipients were seropositive for SARS-CoV-2 at baseline. In the small 56-69-year group, the increase in depth fell short of significance, most likely because of low power. The whole spike protein was spanned by vaccine-associated CD4 TCRs, and dominant responses were seen in regions 160-218 and 743-854. Most participants were white British and females outnumbered males, and the authors suggested that clonal diversity may have been underestimated. Spike-specific TCR breadth and depth rose significantly after two AZD1222 doses compared with day 0 and with MenACWY recipients.

The receptor comes from an adult in good health. The chain is made from TRBV28 and TRBJ2-1; the D segment cannot be called with confidence. The starting material was peripheral blood, obtained on day 0 of AZD1222 vaccination. The CDR3 amino acid sequence is: CASSLGASSYNEQFF. The DNA sequence is TGTGCCAGCAGTTTAGGTGCTAGCTCCTACAATGAGCAGTTCTTC.